This passage covers 9 T cell receptor beta chains from one sample sequenced in a study of Ad26.COV2.S vaccination and SARS-CoV-2 variants. Treatment noted: around 19 received Ad26.COV2.S at low or high dose, single or two shots; about 5 received placebo; per-sample allocation not given. Sample collection was performed on day 63 after the first vaccine or placebo injection. The protocol was immunoSEQ multiplex PCR, while the TCRdb copy is restricted to in-frame clones and leaves out a portion. This sample has approximately 480,000 clones; 87% occur once, and the top ten carry about 13%. The specimen was peripheral blood, collected in a trial of Ad26.COV2.S vaccine versus placebo. These receptor sequences come from a person aged 18-65 years who received the Ad26.COV2.S COVID-19 vaccine or a placebo.

This clone occurred once. V usage is TRBV19 and J usage is TRBJ1-2; TRBD1 is a possible D gene (6 bases). CDR1 and CDR2 (germline): LNHDA, SQIVND (reference sequence). V lost 6 bases, J lost 3 bases, and 11 bases lay in between. CDR3 size: 13 residues. CDR3 in amino acids: CASRPDRYYGYTF. CDR3 coding DNA: TGTGCCAGTAGACCGGACAGATACTATGGCTACACCTTC.

This rearrangement joins TRBV28 to TRBJ2-7; 9 bases map to TRBD1. Germline V gene sequence: CDR1 MDHEN, CDR2 SYDVKM. The CDR3 covers 18 residues. V lost 5 bases and J lost 3; bases outside the gene matches: 17. The chain's CDR3 is CASSPAMMTGGVHYEQYF. The CDR3 DNA is TGTGCCAGCAGTCCCGCAATGATGACAGGGGGAGTGCACTACGAGCAGTACTTC.

V is TRBV10-3 and J is TRBJ2-7; the D gene is possibly TRBD1 (6 bases). This CDR3 has 12 residues. Germline V CDR1 and CDR2: ENHRY, SYGVKD. Trimming left V 11 bases short and J 0 bases short, with 11 bases between. The CDR3, as DNA: TGTGCCGCCGGACAGAGCTCCTACGAGCAGTACTTC. Protein product: CAAGQSSYEQYF.

V usage is TRBV15 and J usage is TRBJ1-5, with TRBD1 as a possible D gene (5 bases). Trimming stripped 5 bases from V and 4 bases from J, with 12 bases between. CDR1 and CDR2 (germline): LNHNV, YYDKDF (reference sequence). This CDR3 is 14 amino acids long. In DNA form, the CDR3 reads TGTGCCACCAGCCTGACAAGGGGAAATCAGCCCCAGCATTTT. This translates into CATSLTRGNQPQHF.

The genes are TRBV28 and TRBJ1-4, with D possibly TRBD1 on 5 matching bases. There are 14 residues in the CDR3. Trimming stripped 2 bases from V and 7 bases from J, with 11 bases between. The V gene's germline CDR1 is MDHEN and CDR2 SYDVKM. For the CDR3, the DNA is TGTGCCAGCAGTTTAGCAGGGTTTCGTGAAAAACTGTTTTTT. It is translated as CASSLAGFREKLFF.

Of note for this clone: Other DNA variants within this sample encode the same CDR3. The chain couples TRBV7-2 to TRBJ1-1; D ambiguous. Per the germline V gene, CDR1 is SGHTA and CDR2 is FQGNSA. Trimming shortened V by 3 bases and J by 1 base, and 6 bases separated the two germline ends. This CDR3 is 13 amino acids long. CDR3 sequence (DNA): TGTGCCAGCAGCTTTCGGGGGAACACTGAAGCTTTCTTT. Translated: CASSFRGNTEAFF. Complete variable domain (other parts from reference TRBV7-2 and TRBJ1-1): GAGVSQSPSNKVTEKGKDVELRCDPISGHTALYWYRQSLGQGLEFLIYFQGNSAPDKSGLPSDRFSAERTGGSVSTLTIQRTQQEDSAVYLCASSFRGNTEAFFGQGTRLTVV.

The rearrangement joins TRBV5-1 to TRBJ2-7; 7 positions match TRBD1. With V trimmed by 6 bases and J by 2 bases, 8 bases remained unmatched. Germline CDR1 reads SGHRS; CDR2 reads YFSETQ. The CDR3 spans 14 residues. The CDR3 nucleotides are TGCGCCAGCACCCAGGGGGTCGCCCCCTACGAGCAGTACTTC. This sequence encodes CASTQGVAPYEQYF. Supplemented by reference TRBV5-1 and TRBJ2-7, the full variable domain reads KAGVTQTPRYLIKTRGQQVTLSCSPISGHRSVSWYQQTPGQGLQFLFEYFSETQRNKGNFPGRFSGRQFSNSRSEMNVSTLELGDSALYLCASTQGVAPYEQYFGPGTRLTVT.

The rearrangement joins TRBV19 to TRBJ1-5; 8 bases match TRBD1. With 7 bases clipped from V and 5 bases from J, the junction kept 7 bases outside the gene matches. Germline lookup yields CDR1 LNHDA and CDR2 SQIVND (reference sequence). The CDR3 is 14 amino acids. The CDR3 loop is CASKDRGNHQPQHF. In DNA, the CDR3 is TGTGCCAGTAAAGACAGGGGAAACCATCAGCCCCAGCATTTT.

This chain joins TRBV7-2 and TRBJ2-5; D unclear. V shed 0 bases and J shed 2 bases, with 13 bases lying between them. This CDR3 spans 16 amino acids. The V gene's germline CDR1 is SGHTA and CDR2 FQGNSA. The CDR3: CASSLAFGMSQETQYF. CDR3 in DNA: TGTGCCAGCAGCTTAGCTTTTGGGATGAGTCAAGAGACCCAGTACTTC.